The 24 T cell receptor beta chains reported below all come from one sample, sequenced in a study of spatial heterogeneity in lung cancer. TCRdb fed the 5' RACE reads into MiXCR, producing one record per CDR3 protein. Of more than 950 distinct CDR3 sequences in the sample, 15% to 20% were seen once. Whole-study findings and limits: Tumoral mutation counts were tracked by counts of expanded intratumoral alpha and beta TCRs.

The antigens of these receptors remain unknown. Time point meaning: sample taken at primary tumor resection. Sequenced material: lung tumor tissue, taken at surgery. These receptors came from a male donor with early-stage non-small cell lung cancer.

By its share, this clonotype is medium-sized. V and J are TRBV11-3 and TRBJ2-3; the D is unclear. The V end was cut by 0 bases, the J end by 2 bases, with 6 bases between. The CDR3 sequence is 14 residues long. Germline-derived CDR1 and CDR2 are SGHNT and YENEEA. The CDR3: CASSLDSATDTQYF. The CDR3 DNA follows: TGTGCCAGCAGCTTAGATTCAGCCACAGATACGCAGTATTTT.

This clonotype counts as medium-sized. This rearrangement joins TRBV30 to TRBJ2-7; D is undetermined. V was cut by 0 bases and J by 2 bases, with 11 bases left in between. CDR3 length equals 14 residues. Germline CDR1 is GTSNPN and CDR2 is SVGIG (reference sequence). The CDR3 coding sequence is TGTGCCTGGAGTGTTTCCGGGTTAGCCTACGAGCAGTACTTC. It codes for CAWSVSGLAYEQYF.

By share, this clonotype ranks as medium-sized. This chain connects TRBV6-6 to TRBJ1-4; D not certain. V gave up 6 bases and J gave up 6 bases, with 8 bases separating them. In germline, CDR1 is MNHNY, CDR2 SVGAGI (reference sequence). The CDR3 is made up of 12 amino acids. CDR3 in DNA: TGTGCCAGCAGGAAGACGGATGAAAAACTGTTTTTT. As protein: CASRKTDEKLFF.

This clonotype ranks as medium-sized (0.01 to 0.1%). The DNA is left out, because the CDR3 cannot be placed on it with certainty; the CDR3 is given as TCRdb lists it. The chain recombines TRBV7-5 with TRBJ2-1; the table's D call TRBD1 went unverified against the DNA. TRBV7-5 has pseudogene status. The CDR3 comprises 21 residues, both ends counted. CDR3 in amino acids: CISVSEAPWYSAGSSYNEQFF.

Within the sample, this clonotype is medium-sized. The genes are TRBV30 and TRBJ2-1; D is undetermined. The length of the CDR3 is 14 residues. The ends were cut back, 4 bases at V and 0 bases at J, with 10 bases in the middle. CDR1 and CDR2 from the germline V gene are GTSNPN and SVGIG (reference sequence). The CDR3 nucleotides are TGTGCCTGGAACTCAGGCAACTCCTACAATGAGCAGTTCTTC. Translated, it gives CAWNSGNSYNEQFF.

The CDR3 spells CASSPDRGPYYGYTF. CDR3 DNA: TGTGCCAGCAGCCCCGACAGGGGGCCATACTATGGCTACACCTTC. This rearrangement joins TRBV7-8 to TRBJ1-2; 10 nucleotides line up with TRBD1. CDR3 length equals 15 residues. Trimming at V came to 5 bases and at J to 3 bases, leaving 6 bases not matched to a gene. Germline lookup yields CDR1 SGHVS and CDR2 FQNEAQ.

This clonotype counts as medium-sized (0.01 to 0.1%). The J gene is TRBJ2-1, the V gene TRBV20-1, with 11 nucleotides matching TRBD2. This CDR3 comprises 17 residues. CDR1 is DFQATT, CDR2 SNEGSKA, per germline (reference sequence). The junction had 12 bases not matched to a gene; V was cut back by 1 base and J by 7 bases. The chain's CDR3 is CSARAKIAGGLWNEQFF. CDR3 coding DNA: TGCAGTGCTAGAGCTAAAATAGCGGGAGGGCTCTGGAATGAGCAGTTCTTC.

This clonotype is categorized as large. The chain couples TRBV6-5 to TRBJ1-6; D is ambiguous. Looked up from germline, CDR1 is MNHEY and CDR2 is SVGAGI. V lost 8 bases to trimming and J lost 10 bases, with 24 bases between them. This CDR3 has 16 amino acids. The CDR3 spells CASGLQVGASGSPLHF. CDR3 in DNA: TGTGCCAGCGGACTCCAGGTGGGCGCCTCAGGATCACCCCTCCACTTT.

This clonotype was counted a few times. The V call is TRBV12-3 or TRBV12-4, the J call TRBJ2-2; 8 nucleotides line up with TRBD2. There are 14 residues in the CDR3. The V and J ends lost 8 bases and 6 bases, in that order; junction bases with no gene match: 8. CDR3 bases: TGTGCCAGCCGCAGTGGGACTAGTGCCGGGGAGCTGTTTTTT. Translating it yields CASRSGTSAGELFF.

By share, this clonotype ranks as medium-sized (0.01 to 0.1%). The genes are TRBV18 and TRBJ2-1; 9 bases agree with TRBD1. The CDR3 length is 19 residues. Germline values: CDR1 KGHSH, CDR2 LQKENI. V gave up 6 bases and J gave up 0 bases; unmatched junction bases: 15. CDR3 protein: CASSLTGTGITLSYNEQFF. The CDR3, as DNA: TGTGCCAGCTCGCTTACCGGGACAGGGATCACCCTCTCCTACAATGAGCAGTTCTTC.

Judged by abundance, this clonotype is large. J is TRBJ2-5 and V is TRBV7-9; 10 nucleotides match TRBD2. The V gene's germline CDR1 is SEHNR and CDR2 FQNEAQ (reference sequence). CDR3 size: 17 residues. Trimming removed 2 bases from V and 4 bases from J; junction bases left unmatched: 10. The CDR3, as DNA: TGTGCCAGCAGCTTAAGGTCTAGCGGGAGAGCTCCAGAGACCCAGTACTTC. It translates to CASSLRSSGRAPETQYF.

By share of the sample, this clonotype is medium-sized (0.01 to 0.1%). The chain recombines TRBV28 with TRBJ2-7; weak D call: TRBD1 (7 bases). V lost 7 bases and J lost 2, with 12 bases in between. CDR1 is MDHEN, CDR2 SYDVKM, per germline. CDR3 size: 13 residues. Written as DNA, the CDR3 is TGTGCCAGCATGCCCAGGGGGGCCTACGAGCAGTACTTC. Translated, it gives CASMPRGAYEQYF. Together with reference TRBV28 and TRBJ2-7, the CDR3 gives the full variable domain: DVKVTQSSRYLVKRTGEKVFLECVQDMDHENMFWYRQDPGLGLRLIYFSYDVKMKEKGDIPEGYSVSREKKERFSLILESASTNQTSMYLCASMPRGAYEQYFGPGTRLTVT.

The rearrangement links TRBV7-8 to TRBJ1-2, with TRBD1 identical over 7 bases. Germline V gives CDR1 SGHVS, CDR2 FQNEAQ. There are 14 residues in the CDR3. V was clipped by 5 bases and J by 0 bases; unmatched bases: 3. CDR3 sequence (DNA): TGTGCCAGCAGCGAGAGGGGGCCTAACTATGGCTACACCTTC. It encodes CASSERGPNYGYTF.

The CDR3 reads CSAQPVGETQYF. The CDR3 bases are TGCAGTGCCCAGCCGGTCGGTGAGACCCAGTACTTC. The V call is TRBV20-1, the J call TRBJ2-5; D remains ambiguous. The CDR3 runs to 12 residues. Germline lookup yields CDR1 DFQATT and CDR2 SNEGSKA (reference sequence). V was clipped by 6 bases and J by 5 bases, with 13 bases between them.

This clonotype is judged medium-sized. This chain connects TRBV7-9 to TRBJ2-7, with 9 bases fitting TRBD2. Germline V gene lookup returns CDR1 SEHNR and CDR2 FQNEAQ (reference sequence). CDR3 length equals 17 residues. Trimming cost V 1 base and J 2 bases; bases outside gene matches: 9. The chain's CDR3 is CASSLGLSSGRAYEQYF. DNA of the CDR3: TGTGCCAGCAGCTTAGGTTTAAGTAGCGGGAGAGCCTACGAGCAGTACTTC.

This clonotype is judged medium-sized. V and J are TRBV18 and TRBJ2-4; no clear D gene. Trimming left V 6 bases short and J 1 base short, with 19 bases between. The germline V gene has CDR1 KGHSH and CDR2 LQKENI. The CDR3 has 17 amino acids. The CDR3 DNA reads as TGTGCCAGCTCCGACCACCCCCAGGTCAGGGCCAAAAACATTCAGTACTTC. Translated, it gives CASSDHPQVRAKNIQYF.

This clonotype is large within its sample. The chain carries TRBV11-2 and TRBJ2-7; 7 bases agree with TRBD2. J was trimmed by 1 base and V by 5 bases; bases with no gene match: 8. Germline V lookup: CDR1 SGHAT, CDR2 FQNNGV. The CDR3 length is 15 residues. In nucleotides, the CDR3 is TGTGCCAGCAGCCTAACTAGCGAGGGGTCCTACGAGCAGTACTTC. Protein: CASSLTSEGSYEQYF. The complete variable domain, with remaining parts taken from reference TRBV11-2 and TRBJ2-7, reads EAGVAQSPRYKIIEKRQSVAFWCNPISGHATLYWYQQILGQGPKLLIQFQNNGVVDDSQLPKDRFSAERLKGVDSTLKIQPAKLEDSAVYLCASSLTSEGSYEQYFGPGTRLTVT.

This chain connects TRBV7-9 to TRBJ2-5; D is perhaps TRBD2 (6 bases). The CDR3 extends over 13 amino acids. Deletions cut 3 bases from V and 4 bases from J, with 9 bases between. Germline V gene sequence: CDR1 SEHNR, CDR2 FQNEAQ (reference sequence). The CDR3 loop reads CASSFGGGETQYF. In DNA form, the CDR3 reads TGTGCCAGCAGCTTTGGGGGAGGAGAGACCCAGTACTTC.

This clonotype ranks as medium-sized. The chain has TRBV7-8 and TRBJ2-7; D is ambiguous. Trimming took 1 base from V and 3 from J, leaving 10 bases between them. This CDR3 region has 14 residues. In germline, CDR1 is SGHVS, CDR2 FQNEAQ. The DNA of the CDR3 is TGTGCCAGCAGCTTAGGCAGAGTGTTCTACGAGCAGTACTTC. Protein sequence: CASSLGRVFYEQYF.

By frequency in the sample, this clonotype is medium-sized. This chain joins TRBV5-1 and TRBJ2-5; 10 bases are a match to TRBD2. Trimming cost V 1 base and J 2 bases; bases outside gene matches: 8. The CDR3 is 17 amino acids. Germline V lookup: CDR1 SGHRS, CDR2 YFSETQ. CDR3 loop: CASSLYLAGVVQETQYF. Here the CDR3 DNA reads TGCGCCAGCAGCTTGTACCTAGCGGGGGTCGTACAAGAGACCCAGTACTTC.

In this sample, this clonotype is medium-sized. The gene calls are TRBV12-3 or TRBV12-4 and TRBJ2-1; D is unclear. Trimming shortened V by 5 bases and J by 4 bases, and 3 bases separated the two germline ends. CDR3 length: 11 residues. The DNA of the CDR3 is TGTGCCAGCAGTGTGTACAATGAGCAGTTCTTC. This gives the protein CASSVYNEQFF.

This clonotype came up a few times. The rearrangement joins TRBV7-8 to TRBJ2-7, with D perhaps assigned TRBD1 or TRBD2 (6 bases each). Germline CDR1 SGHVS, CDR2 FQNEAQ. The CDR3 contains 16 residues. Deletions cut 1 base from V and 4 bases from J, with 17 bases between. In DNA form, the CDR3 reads TGTGCCAGCAGCTTAGAAGAGGGGGGTACAAGTTACGAGCAGTACTTC. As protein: CASSLEEGGTSYEQYF.

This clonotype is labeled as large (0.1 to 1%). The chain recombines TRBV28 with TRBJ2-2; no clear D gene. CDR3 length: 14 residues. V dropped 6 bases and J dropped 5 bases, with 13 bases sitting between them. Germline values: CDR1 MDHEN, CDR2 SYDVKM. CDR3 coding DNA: TGTGCCAGCAGCTTAGTGGGTCCGACCGGGGAGCTGTTTTTT. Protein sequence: CASSLVGPTGELFF.

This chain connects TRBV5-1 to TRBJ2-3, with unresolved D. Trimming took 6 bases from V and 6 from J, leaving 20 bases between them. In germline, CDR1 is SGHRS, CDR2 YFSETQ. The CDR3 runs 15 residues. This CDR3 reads CASTLGQPGRDTQYF. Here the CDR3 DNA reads TGCGCCAGCACCCTTGGGCAACCTGGACGTGATACGCAGTATTTT.